Following are 2 T cell receptor beta chains from one sample sequenced in a study of T cell responses to AZD1222 COVID-19 vaccine. Sequencing was performed with immunoSEQ multiplex PCR; in TCRdb, only in-frame clones are kept and a portion is missing. Counted here are over 100,000 clones, 85% to 90% occurring once; the ten biggest clones make up 20% to 25%. This sample comprised peripheral blood, obtained on day 0 of AZD1222 vaccination. All receptors derive from an adult in good health.

This rearrangement joins TRBV4-3 to TRBJ2-7, with D tentatively TRBD1 (7 bases). The CDR3 totals 16 residues. Germline CDR1 reads LGHNA; CDR2 reads YSLEER. Trimming took off 0 bases at V and 1 base at J, with 13 bases between the two ends. This CDR3 is CASSQDWAGGSYEQYF. The CDR3 region has the DNA TGCGCCAGCAGCCAAGATTGGGCAGGGGGGTCCTACGAGCAGTACTTC.

This clone occurred a few times. J is TRBJ1-1 and V is TRBV29-1; D might be TRBD1 (5 bases). The germline V gene has CDR1 SQVTM and CDR2 ANQGSEA. The CDR3 runs to 17 residues. V lost 4 bases to trimming and J lost 0 bases, with 21 bases between them. CDR3 sequence: CSVVKREGPLLNTEAFF. CDR3 DNA: TGCAGCGTTGTAAAGAGGGAGGGGCCGCTCCTGAACACTGAAGCTTTCTTT.